This TCR beta chain was retrieved from a study of T cells after yellow fever vaccination. MiXCR was run by TCRdb on the 5' RACE reads, yielding one entry per CDR3 protein. The sample has a few hundred thousand distinct CDR3 sequences; approximately 10% are singletons. The junction had 19 bases not matched to a gene; V was cut back by 7 bases and J by 4 bases. Germline CDR1 is KGHDR and CDR2 is SFDVKD. The CDR3 sequence is 19 residues long. This clonotype appeared a few times. What it binds is not known. Study outcomes and limitations: Booster sampling recovered most clones from primary vaccination (around 97% CD4, roughly 86% CD8). Contamination by abundant bulk-population clonotypes could be present in FACS-sorted repertoires.

This chain joins TRBV24-1 and TRBJ2-1; 9 positions agree with TRBD1. Sequencing used PBMCs, obtained on the day of the first yellow fever vaccination. This TCR came from a man aged 18 to 35 who received the YFV17D yellow fever vaccine. The CDR3 DNA reads as TGTGCCACCAGCCACGGGACAGGGCACACCCAGCTTACTTACAATGAGCAGTTCTTC. Its translation: CATSHGTGHTQLTYNEQFF.